This T cell receptor beta chain is from a study of cytomegalovirus exposure and HLA in healthy donors. Study outcomes and limitations: The authors judged a highly shared variant cluster likely a sequencing artifact. It was reported that TCR beta sequences correctly inferred the HLA-A and HLA-B alleles for most subjects. Looking again later, the authors saw that most CMV-associated TCR beta chains seemed HLA-restricted.

The primer mix had 60 Vbeta and 13 Jbeta primers. Measured with immunoSEQ multiplex PCR; TCRdb has only the in-frame clones, and not every one. Of 100,000 to 150,000 clones in the sample, about 84% were seen once. As for this clone: What it recognizes is unknown.

The germline V gene has CDR1 SGHNT and CDR2 YYREEE (reference sequence). Trimming pared 0 bases from V and 12 bases from J, leaving 15 bases between. The CDR3 has 13 residues. V is TRBV5-4 and J is TRBJ2-5, with TRBD1 as a possible D gene (6 bases). The sequence derives from a man aged 35-49 years in good health and CMV-seronegative. Sequencing was carried out using PBMCs. CDR3 region: CASSLGGHRDEYF. CDR3 DNA: TGTGCCAGCAGCTTGGGGGGACACCGGGACGAGTACTTC.